Presented here are 21 T cell receptor beta chains from one specimen sequenced in a study of CD8+ T cells in alopecia areata (dated by TCRdb to 2017 to 2018). Library prep was done by the immunoSEQ multiplex PCR assay. RNA was extracted from all samples and reverse transcribed into cDNA as template for TCR sequencing. TCRdb's version of the immuneACCESS table is confined to in-frame rearrangements and falls short of the full clone set. An unresolved V gene accounts for under half of the shortfall where checked; the remainder is of unknown origin. Here the sample has about 190,000 clones; 59% occur a single time. Jointly, the top ten make up roughly 15% of the sample. According to the study, the label for this sample's time point signals: baseline before oral tofacitinib. The source material was CD4+ T cells sorted from blood, sampled at week 0. All receptors derive from a human donor with alopecia areata.

The chain has TRBV9 and TRBJ1-1, with D tentatively TRBD1 (5 bases). The CDR3 has 16 residues. Germline V gene data show CDR1 as SGDLS and CDR2 as YYNGEE. Trimming shortened V by 0 bases and J by 1 base, and 13 bases separated the two germline ends. Here the CDR3 reads CASSVATFTGNTEAFF. The CDR3 DNA sequence: TGTGCCAGCAGCGTAGCTACCTTTACAGGGAACACTGAAGCTTTCTTT.

The chain uses TRBV30 and TRBJ2-5; 8 nucleotides match TRBD1. Germline lookup yields CDR1 GTSNPN and CDR2 SVGIG (reference sequence). This CDR3 comprises 13 residues. After removal of 7 bases from V and 2 bases from J, the junction contained 6 bases not matched to a gene. CDR3 bases: TGTGCCTCCCGGACAGGGCGACAAGAGACCCAGTACTTC. Its translation is CASRTGRQETQYF.

This clone was counted a few times. The V and J genes are TRBV30 and TRBJ2-1; 7 bases map to TRBD1. This CDR3 is 16 amino acids long. Per germline, CDR1 GTSNPN and CDR2 SVGIG (reference sequence). V lost 3 bases and J lost 6; bases outside the gene matches: 14. The CDR3 nucleotides are TGTGCCTGGAGGGAACAGGGGAACGTATGGGGCAATGAGCAGTTCTTC. Protein: CAWREQGNVWGNEQFF.

A few counts support this clone. The chain is built from TRBV5-1 and TRBJ2-7; D gene uncertain. In germline, CDR1 is SGHRS, CDR2 YFSETQ. Trimming removed 0 bases from V and 2 bases from J, with 3 bases in between. The CDR3 spans 12 residues. The CDR3 reads CASSLGAYEQYF. CDR3 nucleotides: TGCGCCAGCAGCTTGGGGGCCTACGAGCAGTACTTC. The full variable domain, rest sourced from reference TRBV5-1 and TRBJ2-7, is KAGVTQTPRYLIKTRGQQVTLSCSPISGHRSVSWYQQTPGQGLQFLFEYFSETQRNKGNFPGRFSGRQFSNSRSEMNVSTLELGDSALYLCASSLGAYEQYFGPGTRLTVT.

Here the CDR3 reads CSVRRQSTETQYF. CDR3 coding DNA: TGCAGCGTCCGACGACAGTCTACAGAGACCCAGTACTTC. This rearrangement joins TRBV29-1 to TRBJ2-5, with D maybe TRBD1 (5 bases). Germline values: CDR1 SQVTM, CDR2 ANQGSEA. V gave up 6 bases and J gave up 4 bases, with 15 bases separating them. There are 13 residues in the CDR3.

This clone was recorded once. The chain uses TRBV19 and TRBJ2-5; unclear D gene. Germline CDR1 LNHDA, CDR2 SQIVND (reference sequence). Trimming removed 3 bases at V and 5 bases at J, with 10 bases between. The CDR3 is 13 residues long. The CDR3 protein is CASSIIPAETQYF. The CDR3 DNA sequence: TGTGCCAGTAGTATCATCCCAGCGGAGACCCAGTACTTC.

The chain uses TRBV9 and TRBJ1-2; D possibly corresponds to TRBD1 (6 bases). Per germline, CDR1 SGDLS and CDR2 YYNGEE. The CDR3 is made up of 15 amino acids. The V and J ends lost 4 bases and 1 base respectively, with 14 bases between them. Here the CDR3 DNA reads TGTGCCAGCAGCAAGGGGGGAATTGTTAACTATGGCTACACCTTC. Translation: CASSKGGIVNYGYTF. The entire variable domain, with the rest obtained from reference TRBV9 and TRBJ1-2, is as follows: DSGVTQTPKHLITATGQRVTLRCSPRSGDLSVYWYQQSLDQGLQFLIQYYNGEERAKGNILERFSAQQFPDLHSELNLSSLELGDSALYFCASSKGGIVNYGYTFGSGTRLTVV.

In DNA form, the CDR3 reads TGTGCCTGGACCGACGGACAGGGATATTTTACAGATACGCAGTATTTT. Residues: CAWTDGQGYFTDTQYF. The chain combines TRBV30 with TRBJ2-3; 8 bases are a match to TRBD1. Losses at the gene ends were 4 bases for V and 3 bases for J; bases not matched to a gene: 12. The CDR3 has 16 residues. Germline CDR1 and CDR2: GTSNPN and SVGIG (reference sequence).

This clone was found a few times. V gene TRBV7-9 combines with J gene TRBJ2-7; unclear D gene. The CDR3 spans 14 residues. Germline loops: CDR1 SEHNR, CDR2 FQNEAQ (reference sequence). Trimming pared 5 bases from V and 2 bases from J, leaving 13 bases between. The CDR3 is CASSPGVYPYEQYF. In nucleotides, the CDR3 is TGTGCCAGCAGCCCTGGGGTTTACCCCTACGAGCAGTACTTC.

V usage is TRBV6-1 and J usage is TRBJ1-1; D gene uncertain. This CDR3 has 15 amino acids. The germline V gene encodes CDR1 MNHNS and CDR2 SASEGT. Trimming cost V 5 bases and J 1 base, with 14 bases left between them. The chain's CDR3 is CASSNDRTGNTEAFF. In DNA form, the CDR3 reads TGTGCCAGCAGTAATGATAGGACGGGGAACACTGAAGCTTTCTTT.

V gene TRBV30 combines with J gene TRBJ1-1; D is perhaps TRBD1 (5 bases). The CDR3 consists of 15 residues. CDR1 is GTSNPN and CDR2 is SVGIG in the germline V gene (reference sequence). Trimming left V 1 base short and J 7 bases short, with 19 bases between. The CDR3 spells CAWSAPGTVGGEAFF. The CDR3, as DNA: TGTGCCTGGAGTGCTCCCGGGACTGTGGGGGGTGAAGCTTTCTTT.

The chain carries TRBV6-5 and TRBJ1-1; tentative D call: TRBD1 (5 bases). Germline values: CDR1 MNHEY, CDR2 SVGAGI. The CDR3 loop spans 13 amino acids. Trimming stripped 6 bases from V and 8 bases from J, with 16 bases between. The DNA of the CDR3 is TGTGCCAGCAGGCTTTTGGGGCGTGGGGAAGCTTTCTTT. Translation gives CASRLLGRGEAFF.

This clone showed up just a few times. The V and J genes are TRBV7-3 and TRBJ2-5; D perhaps matches TRBD1 (5 bases). CDR1 and CDR2 from the germline V gene are SGHTA and FQGTGA. The CDR3 runs 11 residues. Trimming took 4 bases from V and 5 from J, leaving 5 bases between them. CDR3 amino acids: CASSSGETQYF. The CDR3 coding sequence is TGTGCCAGCAGCTCAGGGGAGACCCAGTACTTC. Combining the CDR3 with reference TRBV7-3 and TRBJ2-5 gives the whole variable domain GAGVSQTPSNKVTEKGKYVELRCDPISGHTALYWYRQSLGQGPEFLIYFQGTGAADDSGLPNDRFFAVRPEGSVSTLKIQRTERGDSAVYLCASSSGETQYFGPGTRLLVL.

V is TRBV19 and J is TRBJ1-4; D not certain. Trimming shortened V by 5 bases and J by 0 bases, and 10 bases separated the two germline ends. Germline V gene sequence: CDR1 LNHDA, CDR2 SQIVND (reference sequence). This CDR3 comprises 15 residues. The CDR3 DNA follows: TGTGCCAGTAGTCATGGACGTTCAACTAATGAAAAACTGTTTTTT. Protein product: CASSHGRSTNEKLFF.

The chain links TRBV29-1 to TRBJ2-4, with 15 bases matching TRBD2. Trimming at V came to 7 bases and at J to 3 bases, leaving 16 bases not matched to a gene. This CDR3 contains 19 residues. Looked up from germline, CDR1 is SQVTM and CDR2 is ANQGSEA. In nucleotides, the CDR3 is TGCAGCGCCACAGGACTAGCGGGGGGGCCTAGTTTTAGCAAAAACATTCAGTACTTC. Its translation: CSATGLAGGPSFSKNIQYF. Full variable domain (missing parts from reference TRBV29-1 and TRBJ2-4): SAVISQKPSRDICQRGTSLTIQCQVDSQVTMMFWYRQQPGQSLTLIATANQGSEATYESGFVIDKFPISRPNLTFSTLTVSNMSPEDSSIYLCSATGLAGGPSFSKNIQYFGAGTRLSVL.

The chain combines TRBV4-2 with TRBJ2-5; D not certain. Deletions cut 0 bases from V and 5 bases from J, with 4 bases between. CDR3 length: 12 amino acids. Germline V lookup: CDR1 LGHNA, CDR2 YNFKEQ. The CDR3 nucleotides read TGTGCCAGCAGCCAAGAAGCGGAGACCCAGTACTTC. This gives the protein CASSQEAETQYF.

The chain employs TRBV29-1 and TRBJ1-5; D unresolved. This CDR3 is built from 13 residues. In germline, CDR1 is SQVTM, CDR2 ANQGSEA. V was shortened by 1 base and J by 3 bases, with 7 bases between the two germline ends. For the CDR3, the DNA is TGCAGCGTTGAAGGAGGTTTCAATCAGCCCCAGCATTTT. It codes for CSVEGGFNQPQHF.

J is TRBJ1-2 and V is TRBV28, with TRBD1 matching 7 bases. Germline V gene data show CDR1 as MDHEN and CDR2 as SYDVKM. The CDR3 consists of 14 residues. V trimming: 2 bases; J trimming: 4 bases; junction bases outside the gene matches: 4. DNA of the CDR3: TGTGCCAGCAGTTTAAACAGGGGCCCCTATGGCTACACCTTC. Translation gives CASSLNRGPYGYTF.

This rearrangement joins TRBV29-1 to TRBJ2-1; 7 bases fit TRBD2. Trimming removed 8 bases from V and 6 bases from J; junction bases left unmatched: 16. This CDR3 spans 15 amino acids. Looked up from germline, CDR1 is SQVTM and CDR2 is ANQGSEA. The CDR3 DNA is TGCAGCTCGTCCCGTGGGCGGGGGATATTCAATGAGCAGTTCTTC. Its translation is CSSSRGRGIFNEQFF.

The chain employs TRBV30 and TRBJ2-3; 10 bases are a match to TRBD2. The CDR3 runs to 14 residues. Germline CDR1 GTSNPN, CDR2 SVGIG (reference sequence). Trimming removed 2 bases from V and 5 bases from J; junction bases left unmatched: 4. CDR3 loop: CAWSKGTSVDTQYF. The CDR3 DNA sequence: TGTGCCTGGAGTAAGGGGACTAGCGTAGATACGCAGTATTTT.

V and J are TRBV30 and TRBJ1-1; weak D call: TRBD1 (5 bases). The germline gives CDR1 GTSNPN, CDR2 SVGIG (reference sequence). V was shortened by 2 bases and J by 4 bases, with 11 bases between the two germline ends. This CDR3 has 13 amino acids. Here the CDR3 DNA reads TGTGCCTGGAGTATAGGGGTCGGCACTGAAGCTTTCTTT. Its protein is CAWSIGVGTEAFF.